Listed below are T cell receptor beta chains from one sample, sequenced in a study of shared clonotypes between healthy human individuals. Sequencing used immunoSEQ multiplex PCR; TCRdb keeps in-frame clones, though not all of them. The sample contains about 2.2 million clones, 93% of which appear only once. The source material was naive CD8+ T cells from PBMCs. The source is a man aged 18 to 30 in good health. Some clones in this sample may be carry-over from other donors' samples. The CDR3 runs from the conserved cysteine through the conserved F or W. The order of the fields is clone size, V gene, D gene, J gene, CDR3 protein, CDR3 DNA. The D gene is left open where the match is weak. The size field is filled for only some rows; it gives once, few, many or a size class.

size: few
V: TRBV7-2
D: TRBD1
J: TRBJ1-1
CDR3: CASSLPRTGFPEAFF
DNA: TGTGCCAGCAGCTTACCCCGGACAGGGTTCCCTGAAGCTTTCTTT

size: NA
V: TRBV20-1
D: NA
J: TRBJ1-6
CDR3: CSVIGGSPLHF
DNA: TGCAGTGTTATAGGAGGATCACCCCTCCACTTT

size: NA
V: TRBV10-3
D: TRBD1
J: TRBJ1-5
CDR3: CAISAGQGTGQPQHF
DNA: TGTGCCATCAGTGCGGGACAGGGGACGGGTCAGCCCCAGCATTTT

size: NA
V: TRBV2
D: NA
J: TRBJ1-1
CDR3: CASSETMGANTEAFF
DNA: TGTGCCAGCAGCGAAACCATGGGGGCGAACACTGAAGCTTTCTTT

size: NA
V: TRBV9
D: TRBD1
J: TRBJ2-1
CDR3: CATGTGDYNEQFF
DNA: TGTGCGACGGGGACAGGGGACTACAATGAGCAGTTCTTC

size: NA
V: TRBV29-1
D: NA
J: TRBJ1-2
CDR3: CSAEENANYGYTF
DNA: TGCAGCGCGGAGGAGAACGCTAACTATGGCTACACCTTC

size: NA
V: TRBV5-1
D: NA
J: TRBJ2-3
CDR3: CASSYLSDTQYF
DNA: TGCGCCAGCAGTTATCTGTCAGATACGCAGTATTTT

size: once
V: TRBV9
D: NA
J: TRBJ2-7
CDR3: CASSVGGENYEQYF
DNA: TGTGCCAGCAGCGTAGGGGGAGAGAACTACGAGCAGTACTTC

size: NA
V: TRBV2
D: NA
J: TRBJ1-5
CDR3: CASSDAGAGNQPQHF
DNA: TGTGCCAGCAGTGACGCAGGGGCTGGCAATCAGCCCCAGCATTTT

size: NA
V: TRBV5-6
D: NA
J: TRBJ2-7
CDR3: CASSLQGFGLAVLYEQYF
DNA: TGTGCCAGCAGCTTGCAGGGGTTCGGATTAGCGGTGCTCTACGAGCAGTACTTC

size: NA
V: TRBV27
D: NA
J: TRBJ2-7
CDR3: CASSLGGRAYEQYF
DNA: TGTGCCAGCAGTTTAGGGGGCAGGGCCTACGAGCAGTACTTC

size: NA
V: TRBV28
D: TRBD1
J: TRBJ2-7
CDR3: CASSPPGTGSYEQYF
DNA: TGTGCCAGCAGTCCGCCCGGGACAGGCTCCTACGAGCAGTACTTC

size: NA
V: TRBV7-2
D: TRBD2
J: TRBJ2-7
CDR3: CASSLESGRADDEQYF
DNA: TGTGCCAGCAGCTTAGAAAGCGGGAGAGCTGATGACGAGCAGTACTTC

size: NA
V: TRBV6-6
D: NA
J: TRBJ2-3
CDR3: CASSYSRGVTQYF
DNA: TGTGCCAGCAGTTACTCGAGGGGGGTGACGCAGTATTTT

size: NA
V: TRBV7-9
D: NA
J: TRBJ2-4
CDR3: CASSTKQGWENIQYF
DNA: TGTGCCAGCAGCACAAAACAGGGATGGGAAAACATTCAGTACTTC

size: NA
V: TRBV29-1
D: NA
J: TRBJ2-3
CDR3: CSVDAESTDTQYF
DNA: TGCAGCGTTGACGCTGAAAGCACAGATACGCAGTATTTT

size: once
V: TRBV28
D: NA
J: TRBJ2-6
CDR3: CASSSELLTQSRANVLTF
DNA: TGTGCCAGCAGTTCAGAACTCCTGACACAAAGTCGGGCCAACGTCCTGACTTTC

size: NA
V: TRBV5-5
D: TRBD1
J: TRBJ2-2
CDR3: CASSLWGLQGTATGELFF
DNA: TGTGCCAGCAGCCTCTGGGGCCTACAGGGGACGGCCACCGGGGAGCTGTTTTTT

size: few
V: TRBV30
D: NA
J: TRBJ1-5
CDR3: CAWSPRARATNQPQHF
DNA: TGTGCCTGGAGTCCGAGGGCCCGGGCTACGAATCAGCCCCAGCATTTT

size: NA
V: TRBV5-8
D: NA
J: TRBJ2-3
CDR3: CASSLGSDTQYF
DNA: TGTGCCAGCAGCTTGGGGTCAGATACGCAGTATTTT

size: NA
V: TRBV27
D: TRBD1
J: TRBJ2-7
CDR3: CASSARTGGSDEQYF
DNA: TGTGCCAGCAGTGCCCGGACAGGGGGCTCTGACGAGCAGTACTTC

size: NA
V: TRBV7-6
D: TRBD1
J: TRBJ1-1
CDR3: CASSLGDRADTEAFF
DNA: TGTGCCAGCAGCTTGGGGGACAGGGCGGACACTGAAGCTTTCTTT

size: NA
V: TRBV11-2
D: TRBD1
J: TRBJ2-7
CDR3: CASSLSQGGPYEQYF
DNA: TGTGCCAGCAGCTTGTCACAGGGGGGACCTTACGAGCAGTACTTC

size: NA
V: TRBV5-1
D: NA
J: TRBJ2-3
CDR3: CASSLWMRGVVSTDTQYF
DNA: TGCGCCAGCAGCTTGTGGATGCGGGGAGTAGTGAGCACAGATACGCAGTATTTT

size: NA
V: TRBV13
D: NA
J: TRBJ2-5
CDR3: CASSLGRQRQETQYF
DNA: TGTGCCAGCAGCTTAGGCCGACAGCGACAAGAGACCCAGTACTTC

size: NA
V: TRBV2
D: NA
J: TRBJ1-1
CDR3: CARDSLNTEAFF
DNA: TGTGCCAGAGACTCCCTGAACACTGAAGCTTTCTTT

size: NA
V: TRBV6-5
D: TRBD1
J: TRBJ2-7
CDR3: CASSVRGTGPLEQYF
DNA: TGTGCCAGCAGTGTCCGAGGGACAGGGCCCCTCGAGCAGTACTTC

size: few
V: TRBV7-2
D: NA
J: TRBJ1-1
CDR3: CASSFQGEAFF
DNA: TGTGCCAGCAGCTTCCAGGGGGAAGCTTTCTTT

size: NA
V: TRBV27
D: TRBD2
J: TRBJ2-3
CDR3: CASSLLLGGGIDTQYF
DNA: TGTGCCAGCAGTTTACTTTTAGGCGGGGGGATAGATACGCAGTATTTT

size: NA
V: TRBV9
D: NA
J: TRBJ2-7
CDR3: CASSWDGAEQYF
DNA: TGTGCCAGCAGCTGGGACGGAGCCGAGCAGTACTTC

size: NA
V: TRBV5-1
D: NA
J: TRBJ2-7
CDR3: CASSAPGSRYEQYF
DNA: TGCGCCAGCAGCGCCCCCGGGTCTCGGTACGAGCAGTACTTC

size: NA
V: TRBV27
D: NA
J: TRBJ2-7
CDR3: CASSLDRSSYEQYF
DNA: TGTGCCAGCAGTTTAGACAGGAGCTCCTACGAGCAGTACTTC

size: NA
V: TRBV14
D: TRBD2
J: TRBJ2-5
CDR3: CASSPDLAGTVQETQYF
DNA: TGTGCCAGCAGCCCGGATCTAGCGGGGACCGTCCAAGAGACCCAGTACTTC

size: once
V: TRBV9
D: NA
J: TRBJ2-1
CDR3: CASSADRSPFSEQFF
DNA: TGTGCCAGCAGCGCTGACAGATCTCCTTTTAGTGAGCAGTTCTTC

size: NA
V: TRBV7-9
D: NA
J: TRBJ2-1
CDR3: CASSLLGEREQFF
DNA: TGTGCCAGCAGCCTTTTAGGGGAACGTGAGCAGTTCTTC

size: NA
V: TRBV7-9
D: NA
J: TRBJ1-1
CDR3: CARERTEGNPEAFF
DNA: TGTGCCAGGGAGCGGACGGAGGGAAACCCTGAAGCTTTCTTT

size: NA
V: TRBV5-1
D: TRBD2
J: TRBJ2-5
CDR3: CASSGYGLAEETQYF
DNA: TGCGCCAGCAGCGGGTACGGACTAGCGGAAGAGACCCAGTACTTC

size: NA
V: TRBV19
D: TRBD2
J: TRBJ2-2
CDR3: CASSIGLANTGELFF
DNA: TGTGCCAGTAGTATCGGACTAGCGAACACCGGGGAGCTGTTTTTT

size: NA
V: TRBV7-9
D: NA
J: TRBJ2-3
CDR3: CASSSEGDTQYF
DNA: TGTGCCAGCAGCTCCGAAGGAGATACGCAGTATTTT